This entry is about one T cell receptor (beta chain). The CDR3 runs to 13 residues. The germline CDR1 and CDR2 sequences are MNHEY and SMNVEV (reference sequence). Trimming at V came to 8 bases and at J to 3 bases, leaving 6 bases not matched to a gene. In the authors' methods: Reference gene primer amplification gave estimated nucleated cell counts. Sequencing was performed with immunoSEQ multiplex PCR; in TCRdb, only in-frame clones are kept and a portion is missing. V and J calls and clone size are those listed in that table; D and trimming were worked out from the DNA. The sample has about 280,000 clones; approximately 83% are singletons. The data derive from a study of blood T cell repertoires in COVID-19. As for the study in general: Sites in the United States, Italy and Spain provided acute and convalescent COVID-19 samples. Nucleic acid was either cDNA or gDNA, and it came from T cells, B-cell-depleted T cells, or PBMCs.

This chain uses TRBV27 with TRBJ2-7, with 8 bases that match TRBD2. This sequence was found in a woman aged 25 to 39 who had recovered from COVID-19. The sequenced material came from peripheral blood. The CDR3, as DNA: TGTGCCAGCGCCCGGGCGGGGGGCTACGAGCAGTACTTC. Residues: CASARAGGYEQYF.